The present T cell receptor beta chain was sequenced within a study of cytomegalovirus exposure and HLA in healthy donors (dated by TCRdb to about 2017). Regarding the study in general: An earlier analysis of fewer than 750 of the donors reported 276 Gb of sequence data and 95 million to 120 million unique TCR beta sequences obtained from around 170 million T cells. In a later genetic analysis, genome-wide SNP genotypes for about 55% of the 666 donors were used, and that subset was treated as a discovery cohort. Because of strong linkage in the cohort, 4 to 6 DR-DQ haplotypes were treated as single units for association and clustering. An earlier analysis of 587 of the donors applied high-throughput TCR beta sequencing to assess whether each TCR beta V gene segment acted as functional or pseudogenic. HLA typing included class I and class II loci at four-digit resolution. Along with the approximately 650-subject first cohort, a separate validation cohort of more than 90 different subjects was used. Donor age, sex, ethnicity and CMV serostatus were compiled together with the repertoire data. Across 300 to 400 genotyped donors of the cohort, an average of about 240,000 unique TCR beta nucleotide sequences per donor were sequenced, and 15% to 20% of those sequences were non-productive. Of the roughly 410 genotyped donors, 81% were placed in the genetic ancestry cluster associated with self-reported Caucasian donors. All discovery cohort repertoires had been generated using a single sequencing platform. To study patterns of TCR occurrence, a later analysis re-analyzed previously published TCR beta repertoires from under 750 donors and added high-resolution HLA genotyping. The study aimed to test whether cataloging public T cell receptors could reveal signatures of past pathogen exposure. In the later analysis, no new phenotypic data were used to find candidate immune exposures; instead, reliance was placed on TCR beta sequences and their occurrence across donors. High-throughput TCR immunosequencing, statistical association of individual TCRs with disease status, and machine learning were combined to predict cytomegalovirus infection status. The number of typed donors differed by locus: about 629-640 for A, B, C, DRB1 and DQB1; some 500 for DQA1; 606 for DPA1; and some 470 for DPB1. The study used immunosequencing to profile the T cell repertoires of approximately 650 subjects and linked those repertoires to cytomegalovirus serostatus. Roughly 300 gigabases of sequencing data and around 85 million unique TCR sequences made up an early release that covered approximately 620 HLA-typed donors. Broader findings and caveats from the paper: Strong co-occurrence of HLA alleles, especially DR and DQ, made assigning TCR associations to individual alleles difficult. In a later analysis, the rate of TCR association differed among HLA loci, with DRB1 alleles having the most associated TCRs and HLA-C alleles having the fewest. In a later analysis, HLA-associated TCR beta chains were found to be more clonally expanded and to have lower generation probabilities than equally common non-associated chains. The 87-base-pair reads could not distinguish some IMGT-functional V segments, including TRBV6-2 and TRBV6-3, so those segments were excluded. Correlated functional status among segregating V segments might be attributable to linkage disequilibrium, but an unknown experimental factor could not be ruled out. While some public TCRs were present in many individuals, most TCR sequences turned up only very rarely across donors. A cluster of highly shared sequence variants was judged likely to represent a technical artifact of the sequencing pipeline. Cytomegalovirus status was reported to be diagnosed by the classifier with high specificity and sensitivity in both the original and validation cohorts. It was suggested by the authors that the approach could potentially be generalized to other disease states and immunological phenotypes. A further reported finding was that TCR beta sequences accurately predicted the HLA-A and HLA-B alleles for most subjects in the first cohort. The study gave a list of about 160 TCR beta chains associated with cytomegalovirus. Because HLA typing was unavailable for some donors at each locus, only the typed subset was used in association tests. Three of the identified cytomegalovirus-associated TCR beta chains were confirmed in vitro to be specific for cytomegalovirus antigens. Immune exposure information for the cohort was limited to CMV serostatus. Because counts were too low, more than 15 rarely observed V segments, including chromosome 9 orphons, were excluded from the earlier analysis of some 540 of the donors. In an earlier analysis of more than 500 of the donors, most TCR beta V segments appeared in productive rearrangements about 90% or about 30% of the time, broadly matching IMGT annotations. The cohort was sequenced for TCR beta chains only, and without alpha or paired-chain data the features that could be detected were limited. In a later analysis, several top co-occurrence clusters were reported to appear linked to parvovirus B19, influenza, CMV and Epstein-Barr virus. Compared with the approximately 710-donor mean, donors in an Asian-associated ancestry cluster had fewer N-insertions in productive TCRs, according to a later genetic analysis. Roughly uniform sequencing depth across donors was assumed in presence/absence analyses, although this assumption may not hold. A later genetic analysis associated a missense DCLRE1C variant with V-gene and J-gene trimming of TCR beta chains, and an independent cohort replicated the association. At a false discovery rate of 0.05, a later analysis linked fewer than 20,000 TCR beta sequences to specific HLA alleles. In a later analysis, most CMV-associated TCR beta chains were found to appear HLA-restricted, with HLA associations seemingly driven largely by CMV exposure.

Library preparation used the immunoSEQ multiplex PCR assay. The multiplex PCR relied on a mix of 60 forward primers for TCR Vbeta segments and 13 reverse primers for TCR Jbeta segments. The CDR3 region of rearranged TCR beta genes was amplified from genomic DNA with a multiplex PCR assay. Amplified TCR beta libraries were sequenced as 87-base-pair reads on the Illumina HiSeq System. Per the authors' processing: In a later analysis, tens of millions of unique TCR beta chains were counted across the approximately 640 repertoires, and roughly 11 million of these chains were shared by at least two donors. Raw reads were error-corrected and collapsed into unique sequences by a nearest-neighbor algorithm in which closely related sequences were merged to remove PCR and sequencing errors. V, D and J gene segments were assigned by aligning CDR3 sequences to IMGT reference sequences. For a sequence to be retained, a match of at least six nucleotides to both a V gene segment and a J gene segment was required. A rearrangement counted as productive if the CDR3 had no stop codons and remained in frame with V and J, and every other rearrangement counted as non-productive. Following IMGT convention, CDR3 was defined as the stretch from the second conserved V-encoded cysteine up to the conserved J-encoded phenylalanine. In an earlier analysis of more than 550 of the donors, sequences lacking an unambiguous match to a single V gene segment were excluded. In an earlier analysis of 587 of the donors, V segments were called functional above 56.7% productive rearrangements and were called segregating when the between-donor standard deviation exceeded 5%. A statistical classification framework was built to diagnose cytomegalovirus status from the catalog of TCR beta chain sequences. A later analysis assigned V and J genes by comparing TCR nucleotide sequences with IMGT/GENE-DB human TR gene sequences. In a later analysis, CDR3 sequences and most-parsimonious VDJ recombination scenarios were assigned using the TCRdist pipeline. In a later analysis, each TCR beta chain was defined by its CDR3 amino acid sequence together with its V-gene family, and reads without a unique V-gene family were excluded. A later analysis removed several hundred highly shared, low-generation-probability nucleotide sequences to deal with suspected cross-contamination and a sequencing artifact. In a later analysis, a clonal expansion index was calculated for each public chain from normalized within-repertoire ranks of inferred template counts. Generation probabilities in a later analysis came from a VDJ recombination model fitted to out-of-frame rearrangements, and those results were checked against IGoR. A later analysis scored TCR-TCR, TCR-HLA and TCR-CMV co-occurrence with hypergeometric tests, applying a repertoire-size bias correction to TCR pairs. In a later analysis, false discovery rates were estimated by permuting HLA or CMV assignments 20 times. In a later analysis, co-occurring TCRs were grouped with DBSCAN, and TCRdist sequence similarity was added when clustering was performed within HLA-allele-positive subsets. Repertoires with fewer than 30,000 or more than 120,000 public chains were left out of co-occurrence clustering, as were five repertoires with anomalous nucleotide sharing. Imported from immuneACCESS, the table was reduced by TCRdb to in-frame sequences with V and J called. These copies leave out some clones; in studies compared against another copy, an unresolved V gene accounts for under half, and the cause of the remainder is not known. V and J calls plus clone size are reproduced from that table; the DNA served to infer D and trimming. The sample table holds some 200,000 clones, of which under 85% were seen once. Of the sample, about 1.6% falls within the top ten clones.

A note on this clone: Its binding antigen is unknown. No base-level quality is on record; no much larger clone is a single base apart.

V was cut back by 5 bases and J by 3 bases, leaving a gap of 17 bases between them. CDR1 and CDR2 are drawn from the germline V gene: SGHNT, YENEEA. The CDR3 runs 15 amino acids, cysteine and phenylalanine included. Only CDR3 DNA is held: 45 bases, read in frame from base 1. The cohort comprised some 730 healthy bone marrow donors. All cohort members were sampled while nominally healthy, although unrecorded immune exposures were likely present. The donor was CMV seronegative and belonged to the group of 352 seronegative cohort members. Each donor provided a peripheral blood sample, and peripheral blood mononuclear cells were used for TCR beta sequencing. Genomic DNA was extracted from the blood cell samples with the Qiagen DNeasy Blood Extraction Kit.

The rearranged chain carries TRBV11-3 and TRBJ2-7, and perhaps TRBD2 as D gene, on 6 matching bases. The clonotype was recovered from a man aged 50-59 years in good health and CMV-seronegative. The sample comprised PBMCs. The DNA sequence is given as TGTGCCAGCAGCCTATCGTTCGGGGGATTCTACGAGCAGTACTTC. This is translated as CASSLSFGGFYEQYF. Where the CDR3 stops, the reference TRBV11-3 and TRBJ2-7 genes take over; the full variable domain is EAGVVQSPRYKIIEKKQPVAFWCNPISGHNTLYWYLQNLGQGPELLIRYENEEAVDDSQLPKDRFSAERLKGVDSTLKIQPAELGDSAVYLCASSLSFGGFYEQYFGPGTRLTVT.